Reported below is one T cell receptor (beta chain). The antigen is unknown. This specimen belongs to a study of OX40 agonist ivuxolimab in advanced cancers. Turning to the study itself: Hepatocellular carcinoma, melanoma, renal cell or head and neck cancer was diagnosed in the dose-escalation patients.

Per the germline V gene, CDR1 is SGDLS and CDR2 is YYNGEE. There are 16 residues in the CDR3. Germline trimming cut 0 bases from V and 3 bases from J; bases unmatched to any gene: 5. Study-level findings and limits: CD4+ and CD8+ T cells in blood underwent clonal expansion by week 6 at 0.1 to 3.0 mg/kg.

Some clones are missing from TCRdb's copy, which holds only in-frame ones; the method was immunoSEQ multiplex PCR. The data contain about 73,000 clones, more than 80% of them singletons. The sequencing here drew on CD4+ or CD8+ T cells sorted from blood, taken in a trial of the OX40 agonist ivuxolimab. The clonotype was recovered from an adult with an advanced solid tumor such as melanoma, head and neck, liver or kidney cancer. The chain employs TRBV9 and TRBJ2-3; 9 bases fit TRBD2. The CDR3 sequence is CASSVAGLAPTDTQYF. CDR3 bases: TGTGCCAGCAGCGTAGCGGGACTAGCTCCAACAGATACGCAGTATTTT.